Listed here is a single TCR beta chain. This clonotype was recorded a few times. Its antigen specificity is not known. Base qualities are missing; no much larger clone stands one base away. The instrument was an Illumina NovaSeq 6000. cDNA libraries for TCRalpha and TCRbeta were prepared by 5'RACE using constant-segment primers, with sample barcodes and unique molecular identifiers added. Trizol reagent was used to extract RNA from every sample. The libraries were amplified in two PCR steps, and the second step added a second sample barcode and Illumina TruSeq adapters. Sequencing of the libraries was done on an Illumina NovaSeq, producing 2 x 150 bp paired-end reads. In the authors' own workflow: The reads were demultiplexed and collapsed into UMI-guided consensus sequences using migec v1.2.7. Using mixcr v2.1.11, the UMI consensuses were aligned to TRA and TRB V and J templates and assembled into clonotypes. Expanded or contracted clonotypes were those called significant by both edgeR and NoisET, with noise models trained on biological replicates. For edgeR calls, the thresholds were a false discovery rate-adjusted p below 0.01 and a log2 fold-change of 1. As an exploratory analysis of dynamics, max-normalized trajectories of the 1000 most abundant clonotypes were examined with PCA combined with hierarchical clustering. Separately sequenced CD4+ and CD8+ repertoires were used to assign the CD4 or CD8 phenotype of responding clones. The public reads were quality trimmed at Q25 with fastp and then assembled into clones with MiXCR by TCRdb, keeping productive beta chains. For every CDR3 protein sequence, its rows merge into one entry that carries the most common genes and DNA. The authors' filters were not applied to this entry. The sample table lists approximately 270,000 distinct CDR3 sequences, 15% to 20% of them with a count of one. About 23% of the sample goes to the ten largest clones.

These data belong to a study of T-cell memory formation after mild COVID-19 listed by TCRdb under 2021. Regarding the study in general: Most TCR sequence clusters were specific to one of the two donors. Two young, previously healthy adult volunteers, one female and one male, were included in the cohort. T-cell clones expanding and contracting after mild COVID-19 in two donors were tracked by longitudinal TCRalpha and TCRbeta repertoire sequencing. What the authors observed across the whole study: Only a couple of mild cases were covered in the study, and larger cohorts including severe cases with pre-infection samples were considered necessary. Some responding clones were detected in pre-infection memory, suggesting pre-existing cross-reactive memory T cells joined the SARS-CoV-2 response. Contracting CD4+ clones were found mainly in CM and EM memory subsets, while CD8+ clones were enriched in EMRA. The second-wave clones that peaked on day 37 were not confirmed to be SARS-CoV-2 specific. From day 15 to 85, contracting clones showed balanced CD4/CD8 phenotypes, whereas a second wave of clones that expanded from day 15 to 37 leaned towards CD4+.

V loses 7 bases at its end and J loses 6 bases; junction bases beyond the gene matches: 9. From the cysteine through the phenylalanine, the CDR3 covers 14 amino acids. Only the CDR3 DNA stays, 42 bases, in frame from base 1. Ficoll-Paque density gradient centrifugation was the method used to isolate PBMCs. The chain couples TRBV12-3 or TRBV12-4 to TRBJ2-4; TRBD1 matches 7 bases in the middle. Sequenced sample: PBMCs or a T cell subset sorted from them (not recorded which). The TCR originated in a man younger than 35 who had mild COVID-19 (a few samples of this study predate the infection). The sample titles of this study are shuffled in the database, so cell type and time point are left out; the donor was told from shared clones. The bases are TGTGCCAGCACCCTTAGGGGGCCCAGAAACATTCAGTACTTC. The translation is CASTLRGPRNIQYF.